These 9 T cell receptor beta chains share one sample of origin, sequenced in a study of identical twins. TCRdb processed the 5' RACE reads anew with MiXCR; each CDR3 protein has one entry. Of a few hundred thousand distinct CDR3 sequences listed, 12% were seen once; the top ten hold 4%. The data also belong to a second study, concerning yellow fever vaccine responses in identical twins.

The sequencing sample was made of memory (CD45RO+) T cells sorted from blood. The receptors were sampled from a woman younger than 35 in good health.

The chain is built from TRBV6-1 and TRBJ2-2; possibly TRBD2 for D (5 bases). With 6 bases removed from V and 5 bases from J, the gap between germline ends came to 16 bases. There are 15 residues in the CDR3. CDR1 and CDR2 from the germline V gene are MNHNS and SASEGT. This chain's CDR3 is CASRLFLRETGELFF. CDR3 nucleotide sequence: TGTGCCAGCAGGCTCTTTTTGAGGGAAACCGGGGAGCTGTTTTTT.

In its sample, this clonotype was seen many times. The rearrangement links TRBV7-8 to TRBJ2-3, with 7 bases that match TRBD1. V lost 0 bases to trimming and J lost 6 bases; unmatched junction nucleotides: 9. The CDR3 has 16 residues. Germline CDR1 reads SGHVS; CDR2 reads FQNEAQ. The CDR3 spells CASSLAGDRLRDTQYF. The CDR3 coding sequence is TGTGCCAGCAGCTTAGCAGGGGACAGACTAAGGGATACGCAGTATTTT.

In DNA form, the CDR3 reads TGTGCCAGCAGTTCTGCAGGGGGCCTGGCCAAAAACATTCAGTACTTC. Protein sequence: CASSSAGGLAKNIQYF. The chain carries TRBV28 and TRBJ2-4; 8 nucleotides match TRBD1. This CDR3 region has 16 residues. Germline-derived CDR1 and CDR2 are MDHEN and SYDVKM. Germline trimming cut 4 bases from V and 1 base from J; bases unmatched to any gene: 6.

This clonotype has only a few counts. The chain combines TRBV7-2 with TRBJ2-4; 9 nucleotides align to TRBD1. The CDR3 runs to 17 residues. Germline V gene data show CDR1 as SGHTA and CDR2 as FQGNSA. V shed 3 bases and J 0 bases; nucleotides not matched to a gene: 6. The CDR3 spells CASSLRQGGEAKNIQYF. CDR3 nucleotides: TGTGCCAGCAGCTTGAGACAGGGGGGGGAAGCCAAAAACATTCAGTACTTC.

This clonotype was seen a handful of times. CDR3 nucleotide sequence: TGTGCCAGCAACCCGGCCCAGACTAGTCTCTACAATGAGCAGTTCTTC. It codes for CASNPAQTSLYNEQFF. The chain is built from TRBV6-2 or TRBV6-3 and TRBJ2-1; D is possibly TRBD2 (6 bases). The CDR3 is 16 residues long. V was shortened by 7 bases and J by 3 bases, with 19 bases between the two germline ends. Germline values: CDR1 MNHEY, CDR2 SVGEGT.

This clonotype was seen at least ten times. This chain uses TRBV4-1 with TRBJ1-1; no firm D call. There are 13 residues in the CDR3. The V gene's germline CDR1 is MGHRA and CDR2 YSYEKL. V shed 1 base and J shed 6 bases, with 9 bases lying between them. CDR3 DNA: TGCGCCAGCAGCCAAGTTAGGTGGTCTGAAGCTTTCTTT. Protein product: CASSQVRWSEAFF.

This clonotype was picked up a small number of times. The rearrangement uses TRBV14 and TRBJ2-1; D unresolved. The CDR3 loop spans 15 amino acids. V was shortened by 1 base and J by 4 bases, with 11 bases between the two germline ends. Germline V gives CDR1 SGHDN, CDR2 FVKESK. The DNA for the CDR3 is TGTGCCAGCAGCCAAGGCGTAGGTCGGTACAATGAGCAGTTCTTC. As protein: CASSQGVGRYNEQFF.

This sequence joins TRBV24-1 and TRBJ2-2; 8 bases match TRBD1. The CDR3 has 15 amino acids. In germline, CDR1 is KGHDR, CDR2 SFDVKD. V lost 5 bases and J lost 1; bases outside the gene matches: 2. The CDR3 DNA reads TGTGCCACCAGTGCAGGGGGCATGAACACCGGGGAGCTGTTTTTT. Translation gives CATSAGGMNTGELFF.

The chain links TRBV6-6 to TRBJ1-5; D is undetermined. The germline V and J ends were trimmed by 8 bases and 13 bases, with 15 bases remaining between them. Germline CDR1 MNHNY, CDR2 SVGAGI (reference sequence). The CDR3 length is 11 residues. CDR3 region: CASGGSQSQHF. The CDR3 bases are TGTGCCAGCGGAGGGAGCCAGTCTCAGCATTTT.